The 14 T cell receptor beta chains below all came from one sample that was sequenced in a study of beta chain features in type 1 diabetes. cDNA synthesis used the whole RNA isolate, giving expressed TCRB sequences. TCRdb's copy holds only in-frame clones and misses some; the assay was immunoSEQ multiplex PCR. The sample lists 680,000 or so clones, roughly a sixth seen once, with under 0.095% in the top ten. Sequencing input: naive CD4+ T cells from blood. The receptors derive from a man between 18 and 29 years old in good health.

The sample holds a few counts of this clone. The chain carries TRBV7-2 and TRBJ1-4; 7 nucleotides align to TRBD1. The CDR3 is 17 residues long. Trimming took 5 bases from V and 4 from J; bases not matched to a gene: 13. Germline V lookup: CDR1 SGHTA, CDR2 FQGNSA. This CDR3 is CASSPRPRQGNNEKLFF. CDR3 DNA: TGTGCCAGCAGCCCCCGACCTAGACAGGGCAATAATGAAAAACTGTTTTTT.

Only a few counts were recorded for this clone. The rearrangement links TRBV28 to TRBJ2-7; D gene unclear. Trimming stripped 3 bases from V and 2 bases from J, with 8 bases between. The CDR3 spans 13 residues. CDR1 and CDR2 (germline): MDHEN, SYDVKM. In DNA, the CDR3 is TGTGCCAGCAGTTTGGGCAAGACCTACGAGCAGTACTTC. This translates into CASSLGKTYEQYF.

This chain uses TRBV7-2 with TRBJ2-7; D call uncertain. The CDR3 contains 14 residues. Germline CDR1 reads SGHTA; CDR2 reads FQGNSA. V lost 2 bases to trimming and J lost 3 bases, with 11 bases between them. The CDR3 spells CASSLSQGFYEQYF. The CDR3 bases are TGTGCCAGCAGCTTAAGCCAAGGGTTCTACGAGCAGTACTTC.

The chain has TRBV6-1 and TRBJ1-1; no reliable D call. The CDR3 extends over 14 amino acids. V shed 3 bases and J shed 4 bases, with 12 bases lying between them. Per germline, CDR1 MNHNS and CDR2 SASEGT. CDR3 residues: CASSEGRSGTEAFF. The CDR3 DNA follows: TGTGCCAGCAGTGAGGGCAGGTCAGGCACTGAAGCTTTCTTT.

The chain recombines TRBV4-1 with TRBJ2-6; no clear D gene. In germline, CDR1 is MGHRA, CDR2 YSYEKL. The V and J ends lost 10 bases and 0 bases respectively, with 7 bases between them. The CDR3 extends over 13 amino acids. The CDR3 region is CATRDSGANVLTF. CDR3 nucleotide sequence: TGCGCCACCCGCGACTCTGGGGCCAACGTCCTGACTTTC.

This clone was picked up a small number of times. J is TRBJ2-1 and V is TRBV15; 10 bases align to TRBD2. V was clipped by 5 bases and J by 9 bases; unmatched bases: 4. This CDR3 is 13 amino acids long. Per the germline V gene, CDR1 is LNHNV and CDR2 is YYDKDF (reference sequence). CDR3 in amino acids: CATSVSGGGEQFF. The CDR3 DNA reads TGTGCCACCAGCGTGAGCGGGGGGGGTGAGCAGTTCTTC.

The J gene is TRBJ1-5, the V gene TRBV7-8; D gene ambiguous. Germline V lookup: CDR1 SGHVS, CDR2 FQNEAQ. This CDR3 is 14 amino acids long. V was shortened by 3 bases and J by 4 bases, with 10 bases between the two germline ends. The CDR3, as DNA: TGTGCCAGCAGCTTTGGGGTTTGGAATCAGCCCCAGCATTTT. Protein sequence: CASSFGVWNQPQHF.

The J gene is TRBJ2-7, the V gene TRBV15; 7 bases match TRBD1. From germline, CDR1 is LNHNV and CDR2 YYDKDF (reference sequence). The CDR3 consists of 16 residues. The J segment lost 0 bases and the V segment lost 3 bases, leaving 8 bases of the junction unmatched. The CDR3 bases are TGTGCCACCAGCAGGTGGACAGGTCCGAGCTCCTACGAGCAGTACTTC. Amino acid sequence: CATSRWTGPSSYEQYF.

The chain joins TRBV5-1 to TRBJ2-1; 7 bases are shared with TRBD2. V was pared by 0 bases and J by 9 bases, with 9 bases of the junction left unmatched. This CDR3 spans 15 amino acids. Germline V CDR1 and CDR2: SGHRS, YFSETQ. The CDR3 spells CASSLVEGRAAEQFF. The CDR3 coding sequence is TGCGCCAGCAGCTTGGTTGAGGGGAGGGCCGCTGAGCAGTTCTTC. Based on the CDR3 plus reference TRBV5-1 and TRBJ2-1, the full variable domain is KAGVTQTPRYLIKTRGQQVTLSCSPISGHRSVSWYQQTPGQGLQFLFEYFSETQRNKGNFPGRFSGRQFSNSRSEMNVSTLELGDSALYLCASSLVEGRAAEQFFGPGTRLTVL.

This clone has more than one count but fewer than ten. The rearrangement links TRBV28 to TRBJ2-1, with 11 bases lining up with TRBD2. CDR1 and CDR2 (germline): MDHEN, SYDVKM. V was clipped by 6 bases and J by 7 bases; unmatched bases: 8. The CDR3 extends over 15 amino acids. CDR3 loop: CASRELAGDKNEQFF. The CDR3 region has the DNA TGTGCCAGCAGGGAACTAGCGGGAGATAAGAATGAGCAGTTCTTC.

Comments on this clone: The identical CDR3 is also encoded by other nucleotide sequences in the sample. In DNA, the CDR3 is TGTGCCAGCAGGGGGTCGAGCCAGACCCAGTACTTC. Encoded protein: CASRGSSQTQYF. The chain is built from TRBV25-1 and TRBJ2-5; D unresolved. The CDR3 loop spans 12 amino acids. Per the germline V gene, CDR1 is MGHDK and CDR2 is SYGVNS. The V end was cut by 6 bases, the J end by 6 bases, with 11 bases between.

This clone was picked up a small number of times. The gene calls are TRBV7-3 and TRBJ2-3, with 10 bases identical to TRBD2. J lost 5 bases, V lost 1 base, and 9 bases had no gene match. Germline values: CDR1 SGHTA, CDR2 FQGTGA. The CDR3 is 17 residues long. The CDR3 coding sequence is TGTGCCAGCAGCTTAATTGGACTAGCGGCGACCCAAGATACGCAGTATTTT. Translated, it gives CASSLIGLAATQDTQYF.

This chain links TRBV7-9 with TRBJ1-2, with a possible D match to TRBD1 (6 bases). The V gene lost 2 bases and the J gene lost 6 bases, with 7 bases spanning the gap. The CDR3 has 12 amino acids. Germline lookup yields CDR1 SEHNR and CDR2 FQNEAQ (reference sequence). The CDR3 is CASSLKGDGYTF. The DNA for the CDR3 is TGTGCCAGCAGCTTAAAGGGGGATGGCTACACCTTC.

This clone was counted only a few times. The V gene is TRBV4-1, the J gene TRBJ1-2; no definite D call. Germline values: CDR1 MGHRA, CDR2 YSYEKL. The CDR3 consists of 16 residues. V was trimmed by 1 base and J by 1 base, leaving 13 bases between them. The CDR3: CASSQGIGSGNYGYTF. CDR3 DNA sequence: TGCGCCAGCAGCCAAGGGATAGGCAGCGGTAACTATGGCTACACCTTC.